These 9 T cell receptor beta chains were sequenced from one sample in a study of cytomegalovirus exposure and HLA in healthy donors. A multiplex PCR was run with 60 Vbeta primers and 13 Jbeta primers. The data were produced by immunoSEQ multiplex PCR, yet TCRdb's version contains in-frame clones alone and is incomplete. The sample lists roughly 220,000 clones; 70% were seen once. Sequencing used PBMCs. Receptor source: a man aged 40-49 years in good health and CMV-seropositive.

The genes are TRBV27 and TRBJ2-5, with 8 bases that match TRBD1. The assigned J gene may be wrong: the sequence end matches TRBJ2-7 better. This CDR3 comprises 15 residues. Per the germline V gene, CDR1 is MNHEY and CDR2 is SMNVEV (reference sequence). This CDR3 reads CASSLRTGIDYEQYF. CDR3 DNA: TGTGCCAGCAGTTTGAGGACAGGGATTGACTACGAGCAGTACTTC.

This clone was detected once. The genes are TRBV2 and TRBJ2-3, with D perhaps TRBD1 (5 bases). The germline CDR1 and CDR2 sequences are SNHLY and FYNNEI. With 8 bases removed from V and 2 bases from J, the gap between germline ends came to 17 bases. The CDR3 has 15 residues. The CDR3 region is CASSSAGKDTDTQYF. CDR3 bases: TGTGCCAGCTCCTCGGCAGGGAAGGACACAGATACGCAGTATTTT.

The rearrangement uses TRBV19 and TRBJ1-1; 8 bases line up with TRBD1. Germline V gene data show CDR1 as LNHDA and CDR2 as SQIVND (reference sequence). The V segment lost 5 bases and the J segment 6 bases; nucleotides outside the gene matches: 14. The CDR3 has 16 residues. The CDR3, as DNA: TGTGCCAGTAGTGTCGGGACAGGACCCCTTACGGCTGAAGCTTTCTTT. It encodes CASSVGTGPLTAEAFF. Variable domain in full (rest from reference TRBV19 and TRBJ1-1): DGGITQSPKYLFRKEGQNVTLSCEQNLNHDAMYWYRQDPGQGLRLIYYSQIVNDFQKGDIAEGYSVSREKKESFPLTVTSAQKNPTAFYLCASSVGTGPLTAEAFFGQGTRLTVV.

This sequence joins TRBV2 and TRBJ2-5; 9 bases are a match to TRBD1. V dropped 6 bases and J dropped 11; count of bases not matched to a gene: 13. The CDR3 spans 14 residues. CDR1 is SNHLY and CDR2 is FYNNEI in the germline V gene. CDR3 bases: TGTGCCAGCAGCCAGGGACAGGGCTATAATGAGCAGTACTTC. Amino acids: CASSQGQGYNEQYF.

The chain has TRBV5-4 and TRBJ2-1; no reliable D call. The V gene lost 1 base and the J gene lost 4 bases, with 3 bases spanning the gap. Germline CDR1 reads SGHNT; CDR2 reads YYREEE (reference sequence). CDR3 size: 12 residues. CDR3 residues: CASSLQYNEQFF. Written as DNA, the CDR3 is TGTGCCAGCAGCTTGCAATACAATGAGCAGTTCTTC.

This clone occurred once. The chain has TRBV6-5 and TRBJ1-2; a possible D gene is TRBD1 (6 bases). V was shortened by 5 bases and J by 6 bases, with 13 bases between the two germline ends. Germline CDR1 and CDR2: MNHEY and SVGAGI. The CDR3 extends over 13 amino acids. This CDR3 is CASSDSRTDGYTF. As DNA, the CDR3 is TGTGCCAGCAGTGATAGCAGGACAGATGGCTACACCTTC.

V gene TRBV2 combines with J gene TRBJ1-2; the D is unclear. This CDR3 has 13 amino acids. Germline V gives CDR1 SNHLY, CDR2 FYNNEI. Deletions cut 5 bases from V and 1 base from J, with 8 bases between. The CDR3 protein is CASSWAGNYGYTF. In DNA, the CDR3 is TGTGCCAGCAGTTGGGCCGGTAACTATGGCTACACCTTC.

Of note for this clone: An end of the junction differs from the germline gene, which may be a read error. The rearrangement links TRBV7-2 to TRBJ1-2, with TRBD1 identical over 7 bases. The CDR3 has 13 residues. Germline lookup yields CDR1 SGHTA and CDR2 FQGNSA. The CDR3 is CASSRDRAYGYIF. The DNA for the CDR3 is TGTGCCAGCAGCCGTGACAGGGCCTATGGCTACATCTTC.

V usage is TRBV5-1 and J usage is TRBJ2-3, with 9 positions matching TRBD1. The length of the CDR3 is 16 residues. Germline V lookup: CDR1 SGHRS, CDR2 YFSETQ. J gave up 4 bases and V 4 bases, and 10 bases lay outside the gene matches. Here the CDR3 DNA reads TGCGCCAGCAGCCCGGGCGGGACAGGGAGTGCAGATACGCAGTATTTT. It specifies CASSPGGTGSADTQYF. Complete variable domain (other parts from reference TRBV5-1 and TRBJ2-3): KAGVTQTPRYLIKTRGQQVTLSCSPISGHRSVSWYQQTPGQGLQFLFEYFSETQRNKGNFPGRFSGRQFSNSRSEMNVSTLELGDSALYLCASSPGGTGSADTQYFGPGTRLTVL.